Following are 24 T cell receptor beta chains from one sample sequenced in a study of T cells in Graves' hyperthyroidism and ophthalmopathy. Amplified TCR beta CDR3 regions came from RNA transcripts. Using the HTBI primer set, a first-round RT-PCR was run on the TCR CDR3. MiXCR, run by TCRdb on the multiplex PCR reads, gives a single entry per CDR3 protein. Here the sample spans fewer than 250,000 distinct CDR3 sequences, roughly 22% being singletons. Sequenced input: blood. These receptors all stem from a woman aged 40 to 50 with Graves' ophthalmopathy.

This clonotype was counted many times. V is TRBV24-1 and J is TRBJ2-2; the D is unclear. V shed 6 bases and J shed 0 bases, with 10 bases lying between them. Germline V gene sequence: CDR1 KGHDR, CDR2 SFDVKD. CDR3 length: 15 residues. CDR3 nucleotide sequence: TGTGCCACCAGTTACCGGAGCCCGAACACCGGGGAGCTGTTTTTT. Encoded protein: CATSYRSPNTGELFF.

This clonotype was detected ten times or more. The chain is built from TRBV7-3 and TRBJ2-7; unclear D gene. V was trimmed by 6 bases and J by 3 bases, leaving 12 bases between them. Germline CDR1 is SGHTA and CDR2 is FQGTGA. This CDR3 is built from 13 residues. CDR3: CASSWAVGYEQYF. CDR3 coding DNA: TGTGCCAGCAGTTGGGCCGTGGGCTACGAGCAGTACTTC.

This clonotype came up many times. The chain recombines TRBV5-5 with TRBJ2-5; D is perhaps TRBD1 (6 bases). Germline values: CDR1 SGHKS, CDR2 YYEKEE (reference sequence). The V end lost 5 bases, the J end lost 0 bases, and 14 bases lay between the germline ends. The CDR3 covers 15 residues. In nucleotides, the CDR3 is TGTGCCAGCAGTACAGGGACCCCGTACCAAGAGACCCAGTACTTC. The encoded protein is CASSTGTPYQETQYF.

This chain links TRBV11-2 with TRBJ2-7; 10 bases fit TRBD1. The CDR3 extends over 16 amino acids. CDR1 and CDR2 (germline): SGHAT, FQNNGV. V shed 5 bases and J 4 bases; nucleotides not matched to a gene: 11. CDR3 nucleotide sequence: TGTGCCAGCAGCCCGGGAACGGGACAGGGGTTATACGAGCAGTACTTC. Protein sequence: CASSPGTGQGLYEQYF.

This clonotype was counted many times. The J gene is TRBJ2-5, the V gene TRBV29-1, with D unclear. V was cut by 6 bases and J by 5 bases, with 13 bases left in between. The CDR3 extends over 12 amino acids. Germline CDR1 and CDR2: SQVTM and ANQGSEA. CDR3 in DNA: TGCAGCGTCTCGGCCTCTCAGGAGACCCAGTACTTC. This codes for CSVSASQETQYF.

V gene TRBV6-1 combines with J gene TRBJ2-7; 8 nucleotides line up with TRBD1. The CDR3 is 13 residues long. Germline-derived CDR1 and CDR2 are MNHNS and SASEGT. The V segment lost 6 bases and the J segment 2 bases; nucleotides outside the gene matches: 3. The CDR3 DNA reads TGTGCCAGCAGGGACAGGGTTGCCTACGAGCAGTACTTC. It translates to CASRDRVAYEQYF.

The chain carries TRBV12-3 or TRBV12-4 and TRBJ1-3; 9 bases are a match to TRBD1. Unmatched junction bases numbered 6, after V lost 5 bases and J lost 4 bases. The CDR3 runs to 15 residues. CDR3 DNA sequence: TGTGCCAGCAGTCCTGGGACAGGGATAGGAAACACCATATATTTT. Protein product: CASSPGTGIGNTIYF.

This clonotype was seen ten or more times. The V call is TRBV28, the J call TRBJ2-7; 10 positions agree with TRBD1. The CDR3 runs 15 residues. Germline V gene data show CDR1 as MDHEN and CDR2 as SYDVKM. J lost 4 bases, V lost 10 bases, and 13 bases had no gene match. CDR3 residues: CAIKDRDRGDYEQYF. CDR3 coding DNA: TGTGCCATCAAAGACCGGGACAGGGGAGATTACGAGCAGTACTTC. Combining the CDR3 with reference TRBV28 and TRBJ2-7 gives the whole variable domain DVKVTQSSRYLVKRTGEKVFLECVQDMDHENMFWYRQDPGLGLRLIYFSYDVKMKEKGDIPEGYSVSREKKERFSLILESASTNQTSMYLCAIKDRDRGDYEQYFGPGTRLTVT.

Worth noting for this clonotype: Possible read error: a much larger clone is one base away. The chain employs TRBV28 and TRBJ2-1, with 7 bases lining up with TRBD1. This CDR3 comprises 15 residues. Germline CDR1 is MDHEN and CDR2 is SYDVKM. The CDR3 DNA follows: TGTGCCAGCAGCCAAACAGGGGTATCCTGCAATGAGCAGTTCTTC. Translating gives CASSQTGVSCNEQFF.

This clonotype was recorded many times. The CDR3 DNA reads TGCGCCAGCAGCTTGGTTGAGGGAATGAGGACCGGGGAGCTGTTTTTT. The encoded protein is CASSLVEGMRTGELFF. The chain carries TRBV5-1 and TRBJ2-2; D perhaps matches TRBD2 (5 bases). Trimming pared 0 bases from V and 5 bases from J, leaving 14 bases between. The CDR3 length is 16 residues. Germline V CDR1 and CDR2: SGHRS, YFSETQ.

This clonotype was counted many times. This chain's CDR3 is CASSFRGGSQETQYF. DNA of the CDR3: TGTGCCAGCAGCTTCCGCGGTGGCTCACAAGAGACCCAGTACTTC. V usage is TRBV11-2 and J usage is TRBJ2-5; unclear D gene. CDR1 is SGHAT, CDR2 FQNNGV, per germline. The CDR3 contains 15 residues. Trimming took off 3 bases at V and 2 bases at J, with 13 bases between the two ends.

This clonotype has only a few counts. Given a much more abundant clone one base away, this may be a read error. This rearrangement joins TRBV2 to TRBJ1-2; possibly TRBD1 for D (5 bases). The germline V gene has CDR1 SNHLY and CDR2 FYNNEI. The CDR3 is 12 residues long. CDR3 in DNA: TGTGCCATCAGTGAACAGGCCACGTCATCGGCCTTC. This gives the protein CAISEQATSSAF.

The sample holds many counts of this clonotype. The chain links TRBV11-1 to TRBJ1-1; weak D call: TRBD1 (5 bases). The CDR3 runs 14 residues. Per the germline V gene, CDR1 is SGHAT and CDR2 is FQDESV (reference sequence). The germline V and J ends were trimmed by 6 bases and 1 base, with 12 bases remaining between them. This CDR3 is CASSLTGPNTEAFF. The CDR3 DNA is TGTGCCAGCAGTTTAACGGGACCGAACACTGAAGCTTTCTTT. Drawing the rest from reference TRBV11-1 and TRBJ1-1, the complete variable domain is EAEVAQSPRYKITEKSQAVAFWCDPISGHATLYWYRQILGQGPELLVQFQDESVVDDSQLPKDRFSAERLKGVDSTLKIQPAELGDSAMYLCASSLTGPNTEAFFGQGTRLTVV.

This clonotype was detected many times. The chain uses TRBV27 and TRBJ2-5; tentatively, D is TRBD2 (6 bases). The CDR3 runs 14 residues. V gave up 3 bases and J gave up 5 bases, with 13 bases separating them. CDR1 MNHEY and CDR2 SMNVEV come from the germline V gene (reference sequence). CDR3 DNA: TGTGCCAGCAGTTTTGCGGGAATTGGGGAGACCCAGTACTTC. The encoded protein is CASSFAGIGETQYF.

This clonotype was counted many times. The V call is TRBV27, the J call TRBJ2-3; 7 bases line up with TRBD2. The length of the CDR3 is 16 residues. Germline-derived CDR1 and CDR2 are MNHEY and SMNVEV (reference sequence). Losses at the gene ends were 4 bases for V and 0 bases for J; bases not matched to a gene: 7. CDR3 nucleotides: TGTGCCAGCAGTTGGTCTAGCGGTAGTAGCACAGATACGCAGTATTTT. It translates to CASSWSSGSSTDTQYF.

This clonotype showed up many times. The V call is TRBV10-3, the J call TRBJ1-5; TRBD1 is a possible D gene (5 bases). Germline V gene lookup returns CDR1 ENHRY and CDR2 SYGVKD. V dropped 2 bases and J dropped 3 bases, with 8 bases sitting between them. The CDR3 runs to 14 residues. Here the CDR3 reads CAISEGGYNQPQHF. The CDR3 DNA sequence: TGTGCCATCAGTGAGGGGGGGTACAATCAGCCCCAGCATTTT.

This clonotype appeared a single time. The CDR3 DNA reads TGTGCCAGCAGCTTAGTCACGGGGAGGAACACTGAAGCTTTCTTT. Translated, it gives CASSLVTGRNTEAFF. The chain carries TRBV7-2 and TRBJ1-1; D call uncertain. V lost 1 base and J 1 base, leaving 10 bases between the germline ends. CDR1 and CDR2 from the germline V gene are SGHTA and FQGNSA. The CDR3 loop spans 15 amino acids.

This clonotype was counted many times. This chain uses TRBV20-1 with TRBJ2-2; D call uncertain. CDR3 length equals 15 residues. CDR1 and CDR2 (germline): DFQATT, SNEGSKA (reference sequence). The V end lost 0 bases, the J end lost 0 bases, and 8 bases lay between the germline ends. The CDR3 sequence is CSARDGRSNTGELFF. The CDR3 nucleotides read TGCAGTGCTAGAGATGGCAGGTCGAACACCGGGGAGCTGTTTTTT.

V usage is TRBV28 and J usage is TRBJ2-7, with D perhaps being TRBD1 or TRBD2 (6 bases each). V was pared by 3 bases and J by 2 bases, with 14 bases between. CDR1 and CDR2 from the germline V gene are MDHEN and SYDVKM. The CDR3 is 15 residues long. CDR3 region: CASSFGGREPYEQYF. CDR3 in DNA: TGTGCCAGCAGTTTCGGGGGCCGAGAACCCTACGAGCAGTACTTC.

This clonotype was found many times. The chain is built from TRBV30 and TRBJ1-1, with D uncertain. The germline V gene encodes CDR1 GTSNPN and CDR2 SVGIG (reference sequence). Trimming took 0 bases from V and 1 from J, leaving 12 bases between them. The CDR3 totals 15 residues. The CDR3 nucleotides are TGTGCCTGGAGTGTACGTCCCAGAGGGAACACTGAAGCTTTCTTT. Amino acid sequence: CAWSVRPRGNTEAFF.

This clonotype has at least ten counts. V is TRBV6-4 and J is TRBJ2-7; the match to TRBD2 covers 10 bases. Germline CDR1 and CDR2: MRHNA and SNTAGT. The CDR3 consists of 14 residues. Trimming at V came to 7 bases and at J to 7 bases, leaving 10 bases not matched to a gene. The CDR3 region has the DNA TGTGCCAGCACCGGGACTAGCGTACCGGTGGAGCAGTACTTC. Residues: CASTGTSVPVEQYF.

This clonotype was recorded at least ten times. The rearrangement links TRBV6-2 or TRBV6-3 to TRBJ2-7; no clear D. The germline CDR1 and CDR2 sequences are MNHEY and SVGEGT. Trimming took 1 base from V and 5 from J, leaving 3 bases between them. CDR3 length: 11 residues. The CDR3 region is CASSYYHEQYF. CDR3 nucleotide sequence: TGTGCCAGCAGTTACTACCACGAGCAGTACTTC.

The chain links TRBV6-4 to TRBJ1-1; perhaps TRBD1 as D (6 bases). Trimming cost V 5 bases and J 5 bases, with 18 bases left between them. This CDR3 has 15 amino acids. CDR1 is MRHNA, CDR2 SNTAGT, per germline. CDR3 DNA sequence: TGTGCCAGCAGTCAAGGCGGGGGCGCATGGACTGAAGCTTTCTTT. It is translated as CASSQGGGAWTEAFF.

The chain links TRBV12-5 to TRBJ2-7; 11 positions agree with TRBD2. J was trimmed by 3 bases and V by 4 bases; bases with no gene match: 11. CDR3 length: 17 residues. Germline CDR1 LGHNT, CDR2 FRNRAP. CDR3 residues: CASGSMAQLAGDYEQYF. Written as DNA, the CDR3 is TGTGCTAGTGGTTCTATGGCACAACTAGCGGGAGACTACGAGCAGTACTTC.